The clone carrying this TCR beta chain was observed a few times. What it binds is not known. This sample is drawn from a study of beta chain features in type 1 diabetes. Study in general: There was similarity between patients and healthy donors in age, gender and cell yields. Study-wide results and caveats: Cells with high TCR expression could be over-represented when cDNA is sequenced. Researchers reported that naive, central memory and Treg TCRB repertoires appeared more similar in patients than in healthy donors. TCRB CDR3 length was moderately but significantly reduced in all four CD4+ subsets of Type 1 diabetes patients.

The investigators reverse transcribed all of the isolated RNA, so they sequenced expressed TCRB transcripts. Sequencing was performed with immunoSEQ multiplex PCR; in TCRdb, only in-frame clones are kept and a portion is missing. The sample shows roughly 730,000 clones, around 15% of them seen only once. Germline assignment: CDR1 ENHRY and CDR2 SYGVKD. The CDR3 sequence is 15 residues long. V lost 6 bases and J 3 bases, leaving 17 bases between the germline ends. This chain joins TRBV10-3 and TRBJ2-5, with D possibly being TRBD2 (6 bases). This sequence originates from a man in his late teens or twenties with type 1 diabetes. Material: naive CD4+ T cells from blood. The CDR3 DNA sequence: TGTGCCATCAGCTACAAAGGACTATACGAAGAGACCCAGTACTTC. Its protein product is CAISYKGLYEETQYF.